This TCR beta chain was captured in a study of blood T cell repertoires in COVID-19. Only in-frame clones appear in the TCRdb table, and some are missing; sequencing was by immunoSEQ multiplex PCR. The sample lists about 140,000 clones, 84% occurring once. Trimming removed 0 bases from V and 0 bases from J, with 12 bases in between. The CDR3 length is 16 residues. Looked up from germline, CDR1 is SGHKS and CDR2 is YYEKEE (reference sequence). This receptor was obtained from a human donor in a cohort sampled during active COVID-19. What was sequenced was peripheral blood. The chain employs TRBV5-5 and TRBJ1-1, with D possibly being TRBD1 (6 bases). CDR3 DNA sequence: TGTGCCAGCAGCTTGGTGACGGACAGATTGAACACTGAAGCTTTCTTT. Its protein product is CASSLVTDRLNTEAFF. Based on the CDR3 plus reference TRBV5-5 and TRBJ1-1, the full variable domain is DAGVTQSPTHLIKTRGQQVTLRCSPISGHKSVSWYQQVLGQGPQFIFQYYEKEERGRGNFPDRFSARQFPNYSSELNVNALLLGDSALYLCASSLVTDRLNTEAFFGQGTRLTVV.